What follows is one T cell receptor beta chain and its context. The data stem from a study of blood T cell repertoires in COVID-19. Study-level information: Nucleic acid was either cDNA or gDNA, and it came from T cells, B-cell-depleted T cells, or PBMCs.

Germline V gives CDR1 KGHSH, CDR2 LQKENI. The CDR3 has 14 residues. With V trimmed by 6 bases and J by 3 bases, 7 bases remained unmatched. Clones were read by immunoSEQ multiplex PCR, and TCRdb kept only the in-frame ones, dropping some. The sample has about 240,000 clones; roughly 80% are singletons. The J gene is TRBJ2-5, the V gene TRBV18; 7 positions match TRBD1. The receptor comes from a woman aged 55-69 years with active or convalescent COVID-19. The sample was peripheral blood. This CDR3 reads CASSAGTAKETQYF. CDR3 nucleotides: TGTGCCAGCTCTGCCGGGACAGCGAAAGAGACCCAGTACTTC.